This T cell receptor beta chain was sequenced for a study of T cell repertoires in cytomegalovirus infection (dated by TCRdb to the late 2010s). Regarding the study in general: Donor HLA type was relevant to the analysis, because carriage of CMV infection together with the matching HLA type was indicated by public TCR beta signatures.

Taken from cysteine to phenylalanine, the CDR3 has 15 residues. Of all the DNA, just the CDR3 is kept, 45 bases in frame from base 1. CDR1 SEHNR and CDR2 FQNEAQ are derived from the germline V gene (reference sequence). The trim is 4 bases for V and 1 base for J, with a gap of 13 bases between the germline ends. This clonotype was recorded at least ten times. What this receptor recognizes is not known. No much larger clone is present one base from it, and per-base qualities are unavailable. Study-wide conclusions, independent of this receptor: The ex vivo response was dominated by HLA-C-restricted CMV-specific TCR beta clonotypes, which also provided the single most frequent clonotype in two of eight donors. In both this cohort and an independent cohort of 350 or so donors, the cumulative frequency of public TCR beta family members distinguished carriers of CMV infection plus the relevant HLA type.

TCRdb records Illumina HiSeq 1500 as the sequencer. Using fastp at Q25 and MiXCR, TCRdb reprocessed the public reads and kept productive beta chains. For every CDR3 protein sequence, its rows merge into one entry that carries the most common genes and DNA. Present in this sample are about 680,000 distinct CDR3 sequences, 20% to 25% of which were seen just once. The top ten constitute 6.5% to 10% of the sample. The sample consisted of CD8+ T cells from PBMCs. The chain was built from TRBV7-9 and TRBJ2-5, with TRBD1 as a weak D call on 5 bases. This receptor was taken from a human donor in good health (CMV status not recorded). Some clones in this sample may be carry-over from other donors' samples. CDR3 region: CASSSIPDSQETQYF. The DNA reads TGTGCCAGCAGCTCAATACCTGACAGCCAAGAGACCCAGTACTTC.